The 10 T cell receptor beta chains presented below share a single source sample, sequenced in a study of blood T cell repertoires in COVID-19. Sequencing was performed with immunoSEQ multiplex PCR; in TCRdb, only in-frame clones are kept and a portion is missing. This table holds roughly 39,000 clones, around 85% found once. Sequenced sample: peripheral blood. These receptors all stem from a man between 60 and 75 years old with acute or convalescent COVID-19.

Here the CDR3 DNA reads TGCAGCGTCCCGGTCGGTTCCTACAATGAGCAGTTCTTC. Translating it yields CSVPVGSYNEQFF. The rearrangement links TRBV29-1 to TRBJ2-1, with D hard to call. V lost 6 bases and J 1 base, leaving 10 bases between the germline ends. Germline V lookup: CDR1 SQVTM, CDR2 ANQGSEA. The CDR3 contains 13 residues.

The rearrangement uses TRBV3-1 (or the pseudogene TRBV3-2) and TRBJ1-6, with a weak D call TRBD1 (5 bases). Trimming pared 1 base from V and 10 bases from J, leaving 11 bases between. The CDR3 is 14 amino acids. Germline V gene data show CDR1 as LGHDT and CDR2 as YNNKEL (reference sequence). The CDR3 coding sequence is TGTGCCAGCAGCCAAGGGGGGGGGAACTCACCCCTCCACTTT. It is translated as CASSQGGGNSPLHF.

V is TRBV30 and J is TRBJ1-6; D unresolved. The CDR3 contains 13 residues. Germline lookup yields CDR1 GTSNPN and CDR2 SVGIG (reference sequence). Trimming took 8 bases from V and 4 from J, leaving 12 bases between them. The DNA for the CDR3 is TGTGCCGTGGCGGGAGAATATAATTCACCCCTCCACTTT. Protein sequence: CAVAGEYNSPLHF.

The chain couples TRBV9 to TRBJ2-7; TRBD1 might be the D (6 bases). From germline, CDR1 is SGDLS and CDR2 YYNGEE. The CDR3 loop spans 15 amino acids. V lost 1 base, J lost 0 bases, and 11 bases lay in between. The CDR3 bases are TGTGCCAGCAGCGTATACAGGGAGAGCTCCTACGAGCAGTACTTC. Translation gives CASSVYRESSYEQYF.

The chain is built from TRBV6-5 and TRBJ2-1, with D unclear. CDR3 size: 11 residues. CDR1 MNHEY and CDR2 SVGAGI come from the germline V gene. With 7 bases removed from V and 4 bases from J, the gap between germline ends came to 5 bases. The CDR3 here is CASTMYNEQFF. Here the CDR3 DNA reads TGTGCCAGCACCATGTACAATGAGCAGTTCTTC.

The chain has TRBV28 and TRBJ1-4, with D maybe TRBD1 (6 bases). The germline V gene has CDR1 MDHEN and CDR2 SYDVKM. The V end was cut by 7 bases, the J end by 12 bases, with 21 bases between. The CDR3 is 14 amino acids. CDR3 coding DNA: TGTGCCAGCACCCTATCCCGGGGGGCAGGACAACTGTTTTTT. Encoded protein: CASTLSRGAGQLFF.

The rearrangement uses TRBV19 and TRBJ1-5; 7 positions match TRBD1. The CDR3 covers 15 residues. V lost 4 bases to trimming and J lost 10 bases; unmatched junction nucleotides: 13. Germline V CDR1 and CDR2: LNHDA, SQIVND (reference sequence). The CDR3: CASSNTGAWSIPQHF. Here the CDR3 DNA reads TGTGCCAGTAGTAATACAGGGGCCTGGAGTATACCCCAGCATTTT.

The CDR3 loop is CASRPGHGASGNTIYF. Here the CDR3 DNA reads TGTGCCAGCAGGCCGGGACACGGAGCCTCTGGAAACACCATATATTTT. The chain is built from TRBV27 and TRBJ1-3; D is perhaps TRBD1 (6 bases). CDR1 is MNHEY, CDR2 SMNVEV, per germline (reference sequence). V dropped 6 bases and J dropped 0 bases, with 15 bases sitting between them. The CDR3 sequence is 16 residues long.

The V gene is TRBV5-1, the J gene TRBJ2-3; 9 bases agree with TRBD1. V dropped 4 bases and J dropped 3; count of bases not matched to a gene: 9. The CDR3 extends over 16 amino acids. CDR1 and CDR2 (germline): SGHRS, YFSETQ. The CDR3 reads CASSLVGQGPTDTQYF. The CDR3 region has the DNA TGCGCCAGCAGCCTGGTGGGACAGGGCCCGACAGATACGCAGTATTTT.

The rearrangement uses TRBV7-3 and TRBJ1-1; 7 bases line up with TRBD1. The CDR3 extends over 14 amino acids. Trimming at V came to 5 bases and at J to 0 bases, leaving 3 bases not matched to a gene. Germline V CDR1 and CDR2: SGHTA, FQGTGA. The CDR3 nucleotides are TGTGCCAGCAGCCCGGGACAGTTGAACACTGAAGCTTTCTTT. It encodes CASSPGQLNTEAFF.